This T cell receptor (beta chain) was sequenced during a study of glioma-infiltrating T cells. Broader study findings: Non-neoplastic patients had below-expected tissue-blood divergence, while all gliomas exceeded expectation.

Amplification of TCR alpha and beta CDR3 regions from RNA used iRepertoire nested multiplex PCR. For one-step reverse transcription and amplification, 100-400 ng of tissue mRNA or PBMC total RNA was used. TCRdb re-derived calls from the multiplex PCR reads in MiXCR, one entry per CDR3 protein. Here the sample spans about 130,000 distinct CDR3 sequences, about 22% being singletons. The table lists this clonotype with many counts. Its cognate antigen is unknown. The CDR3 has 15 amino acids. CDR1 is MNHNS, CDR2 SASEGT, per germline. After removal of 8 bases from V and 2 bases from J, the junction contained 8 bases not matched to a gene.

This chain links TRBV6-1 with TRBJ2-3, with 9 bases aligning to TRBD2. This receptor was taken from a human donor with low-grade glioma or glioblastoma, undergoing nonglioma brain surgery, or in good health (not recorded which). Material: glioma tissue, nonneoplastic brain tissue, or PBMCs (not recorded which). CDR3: CASSPRLAVTDTQYF. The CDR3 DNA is TGTGCCAGCTCCCCAAGACTAGCGGTCACAGATACGCAGTATTTT.